This entry features one TCR beta chain sequence. This table comes from immunoSEQ multiplex PCR, and its TCRdb copy is limited to in-frame clones, with some not included. Of tens of thousands of clones in the sample, about 90% were seen once. This record comes from a study of T cell changes during pregnancy in multiple sclerosis. Germline loops: CDR1 LNHDA, CDR2 SQIVND (reference sequence). Trimming removed 3 bases from V and 0 bases from J, with 20 bases in between. This CDR3 spans 18 amino acids. This chain uses TRBV19 with TRBJ1-1; D is uncertain. This receptor was obtained from a female donor in good health, serving as a control in a pregnancy study. Some clones in this sample may be carry-over from other donors' samples. This specimen was PBMCs, taken in the first trimester of pregnancy. CDR3 loop: CASSIPRGQFGMNTEAFF. CDR3 nucleotide sequence: TGTGCCAGTAGTATTCCCCGGGGTCAATTTGGGATGAACACTGAAGCTTTCTTT.